The T cell receptor beta chain under discussion was sequenced for a study of T cell changes during pregnancy in multiple sclerosis. Clones were read by immunoSEQ multiplex PCR, and TCRdb kept only the in-frame ones, dropping some. Of 80,000 to 130,000 clones listed, around 94% were seen once; the top ten hold under 1.5%. CDR1 is GTSNPN, CDR2 SVGIG, per germline (reference sequence). V lost 0 bases and J lost 8, with 16 bases in between. The CDR3 is 14 residues long. The V gene is TRBV30, the J gene TRBJ1-2, with D unclear. The input for sequencing was peripheral blood, taken in the second trimester of pregnancy. This sequence was found in a female donor with multiple sclerosis, enrolled in a pregnancy study. This CDR3 is CAWSVVPGRVGYTF. The CDR3 DNA reads as TGTGCCTGGAGTGTAGTTCCGGGTCGGGTAGGCTACACCTTC.